The 28 T cell receptor beta chains presented below share a single source sample, sequenced in a study of blood T cell repertoires in COVID-19. Sequencing used immunoSEQ multiplex PCR; TCRdb keeps in-frame clones, though not all of them. Of 250,000 to 350,000 clones detected, approximately 88% appear once; the ten largest clones hold approximately 6%. The sample consisted of PBMCs or T cells enriched from blood (not recorded which). These receptors all come from a middle-aged woman who had recovered from COVID-19.

The V gene is TRBV11-2, the J gene TRBJ2-1, with 8 bases fitting TRBD1. Germline assignment: CDR1 SGHAT and CDR2 FQNNGV. J gave up 3 bases and V 5 bases, and 9 bases lay outside the gene matches. This CDR3 contains 16 residues. The CDR3 DNA is TGTGCCAGCAGCCGAGACCGACAGGGGTTCTACAATGAGCAGTTCTTC. This codes for CASSRDRQGFYNEQFF.

The chain joins TRBV29-1 to TRBJ2-7, with D tentatively TRBD1 or TRBD2 (5 bases each). The CDR3 loop spans 12 amino acids. CDR1 is SQVTM, CDR2 ANQGSEA, per germline. V was cut by 7 bases and J by 4 bases, with 14 bases left in between. The CDR3 DNA follows: TGCAGCGCAGGGATACTAGGTTACGAGCAGTACTTC. It yields the protein CSAGILGYEQYF.

This clone was seen once. The J gene is TRBJ1-5, the V gene TRBV28, with a possible D match to TRBD1 (6 bases). V was pared by 3 bases and J by 6 bases, with 15 bases between. The CDR3 has 15 residues. Germline V gene sequence: CDR1 MDHEN, CDR2 SYDVKM. The CDR3 bases are TGTGCCAGCAGTTTCCCAACAGGGTCGGGTCAGCCCCAGCATTTT. Translating it yields CASSFPTGSGQPQHF.

The V gene is TRBV7-2, the J gene TRBJ1-1; possible D gene TRBD1, 5 bases. The germline gives CDR1 SGHTA, CDR2 FQGNSA. With 3 bases removed from V and 3 bases from J, the gap between germline ends came to 11 bases. The CDR3 spans 14 residues. CDR3 nucleotide sequence: TGTGCCAGCAGCTTGGGCAGGGTTGACACTGAAGCTTTCTTT. Translation: CASSLGRVDTEAFF.

The CDR3 sequence is CASSFKYGNTIYF. For the CDR3, the DNA is TGTGCCAGCAGTTTCAAATACGGGAACACCATATATTTT. The chain has TRBV27 and TRBJ1-3; D ambiguous. V was trimmed by 3 bases and J by 7 bases, leaving 10 bases between them. This CDR3 has 13 residues. Germline CDR1 is MNHEY and CDR2 is SMNVEV (reference sequence).

This chain joins TRBV27 and TRBJ2-7, with 8 nucleotides matching TRBD1. This CDR3 comprises 15 residues. Germline assignment: CDR1 MNHEY and CDR2 SMNVEV (reference sequence). V was pared by 5 bases and J by 2 bases, with 8 bases of the junction left unmatched. The DNA of the CDR3 is TGTGCCAGCAGTCTCCGGACAGGGAGGCCCTACGAGCAGTACTTC. Translation gives CASSLRTGRPYEQYF.

In DNA form, the CDR3 reads TGTGCCACGGGGACTAGCGGACCTTACGAGCAGTACTTC. This encodes CATGTSGPYEQYF. J is TRBJ2-7 and V is TRBV12-3 or TRBV12-4, with 11 bases matching TRBD2. J gave up 4 bases and V 10 bases, and 6 bases lay outside the gene matches. This CDR3 has 13 residues.

This chain connects TRBV27 to TRBJ2-3; 8 nucleotides align to TRBD2. The trim removed 0 bases at V and 6 bases at J, leaving 11 bases unmatched. Germline V gives CDR1 MNHEY, CDR2 SMNVEV (reference sequence). The CDR3 has 17 amino acids. DNA for the CDR3: TGTGCCAGCAGTTTATCGATCTCGGGGGGGGGCCCGGATACGCAGTATTTT. As protein: CASSLSISGGGPDTQYF.

This clone was found once. The gene calls are TRBV15 and TRBJ2-1, with TRBD1 identical over 7 bases. This CDR3 comprises 15 residues. Germline V gene lookup returns CDR1 LNHNV and CDR2 YYDKDF (reference sequence). The J segment lost 0 bases and the V segment lost 6 bases, leaving 5 bases of the junction unmatched. CDR3 in DNA: TGTGCCACCAGGGAACAGGGGTTCTCCTACAATGAGCAGTTCTTC. This codes for CATREQGFSYNEQFF.

This clone was observed a few times. This chain joins TRBV28 and TRBJ1-3; D gene ambiguous. V was shortened by 4 bases and J by 0 bases, with 10 bases between the two germline ends. The CDR3 contains 15 residues. Germline V gene lookup returns CDR1 MDHEN and CDR2 SYDVKM. CDR3 DNA sequence: TGTGCCAGCAGTTCCGGACTGACCTCTGGAAACACCATATATTTT. Translating gives CASSSGLTSGNTIYF.

The CDR3 sequence: CASTGGQGRYGYTF. In DNA form, the CDR3 reads TGTGCCAGCACCGGAGGGCAGGGTCGGTATGGCTACACCTTC. V and J are TRBV2 and TRBJ1-2, with D tentatively TRBD1 (5 bases). The germline gives CDR1 SNHLY, CDR2 FYNNEI. Trimming cost V 7 bases and J 5 bases, with 17 bases left between them. This CDR3 contains 14 residues.

The chain combines TRBV7-3 with TRBJ2-5; the match to TRBD2 covers 9 bases. Germline V gene data show CDR1 as SGHTA and CDR2 as FQGTGA. Trimming at V came to 3 bases and at J to 3 bases, leaving 5 bases not matched to a gene. There are 15 residues in the CDR3. The CDR3 DNA follows: TGTGCCAGCAGCTTGGCGGGAGGGCGGGAAGAGACCCAGTACTTC. Protein product: CASSLAGGREETQYF.

The rearrangement uses TRBV5-1 and TRBJ1-3, with TRBD1 identical over 10 bases. The trim removed 0 bases at V and 2 bases at J, leaving 2 bases unmatched. Germline values: CDR1 SGHRS, CDR2 YFSETQ. There are 16 residues in the CDR3. CDR3 nucleotides: TGCGCCAGCAGCTTGGTTGGGACAGGGGCTGGAAACACCATATATTTT. Its protein product is CASSLVGTGAGNTIYF.

CDR3 in amino acids: CASSPPPGYGYTF. The DNA for the CDR3 is TGTGCCAGCTCACCCCCGCCGGGGTATGGCTACACCTTC. The chain recombines TRBV18 with TRBJ1-2; D uncertain. Germline V gene data show CDR1 as KGHSH and CDR2 as LQKENI. V was cut by 3 bases and J by 5 bases, with 10 bases left in between. The length of the CDR3 is 13 residues.

This chain connects TRBV10-2 to TRBJ2-1; 14 bases match TRBD2. Losses at the gene ends were 6 bases for V and 4 bases for J; bases not matched to a gene: 5. There are 16 residues in the CDR3. Germline assignment: CDR1 WSHSY and CDR2 SAAADI. The DNA for the CDR3 is TGCGCCAGCAGCGATGGACTAGCGGGAGGATACAATGAGCAGTTCTTC. Its protein is CASSDGLAGGYNEQFF.

The chain joins TRBV6-6 to TRBJ1-3; no definite D call. Trimming stripped 6 bases from V and 3 bases from J, with 9 bases between. CDR3 length: 13 residues. In germline, CDR1 is MNHNY, CDR2 SVGAGI (reference sequence). CDR3 residues: CASSEGGGNTIYF. In nucleotides, the CDR3 is TGTGCCAGCAGCGAGGGAGGTGGAAACACCATATATTTT.

The chain is built from TRBV5-1 and TRBJ1-2; 12 nucleotides agree with TRBD1. The CDR3 sequence is 16 residues long. V trimming: 4 bases; J trimming: 5 bases; junction bases outside the gene matches: 9. From germline, CDR1 is SGHRS and CDR2 YFSETQ. CDR3 region: CASSLGTGGKQYGYTF. CDR3 nucleotide sequence: TGCGCCAGCAGCCTAGGGACAGGGGGCAAACAGTATGGCTACACCTTC.

The chain combines TRBV7-6 with TRBJ2-2; maybe TRBD2 (6 bases). There are 15 residues in the CDR3. Germline V gene sequence: CDR1 SGHVS, CDR2 FNYEAQ. Between the trimmed V and J ends, which lost 4 bases and 0 bases, there was a span of 9 bases. In DNA, the CDR3 is TGTGCCAGCAGCTCGAGCGGGCCGAACACCGGGGAGCTGTTTTTT. Translation: CASSSSGPNTGELFF. Supplemented by reference TRBV7-6 and TRBJ2-2, the full variable domain reads GAGVSQSPRYKVTKRGQDVALRCDPISGHVSLYWYRQALGQGPEFLTYFNYEAQQDKSGLPNDRFSAERPEGSISTLTIQRTEQRDSAMYRCASSSSGPNTGELFFGEGSRLTVL.

The chain carries TRBV9 and TRBJ1-3; the D gene is possibly TRBD1 (5 bases). Germline V CDR1 and CDR2: SGDLS, YYNGEE. This CDR3 contains 15 residues. Trimming left V 4 bases short and J 4 bases short, with 15 bases between. The CDR3 spells CASSTGRVRGNTIYF. The CDR3, as DNA: TGTGCCAGCAGCACCGGCAGGGTGAGGGGAAACACCATATATTTT.

This chain joins TRBV2 and TRBJ1-4; D unresolved. V was trimmed by 4 bases and J by 2 bases, leaving 5 bases between them. CDR1 SNHLY and CDR2 FYNNEI come from the germline V gene. The CDR3 loop spans 13 amino acids. The CDR3 DNA follows: TGTGCCAGCAGTGGGGAGACTAATGAAAAACTGTTTTTT. It yields the protein CASSGETNEKLFF.

The chain uses TRBV23-1 and TRBJ2-7, with 10 positions matching TRBD2. TRBV23-1 is an open reading frame whose function is uncertain. J gave up 4 bases and V 7 bases, and 7 bases lay outside the gene matches. The CDR3 loop spans 14 amino acids. As DNA, the CDR3 is TGCGCCAGCACCCGGACTAGCGGCTCGTACGAGCAGTACTTC. Amino acid sequence: CASTRTSGSYEQYF.

The chain is built from TRBV7-8 and TRBJ1-5; D might be TRBD1 (5 bases). V dropped 5 bases and J dropped 3 bases, with 14 bases sitting between them. The CDR3 contains 15 residues. The V gene's germline CDR1 is SGHVS and CDR2 FQNEAQ. The chain's CDR3 is CASSPVGGNNQPQHF. The CDR3 DNA reads TGTGCCAGCAGCCCCGTCGGGGGGAACAATCAGCCCCAGCATTTT.

This chain connects TRBV5-8 to TRBJ2-6; no clear D. The CDR3 length is 18 residues. The germline V gene encodes CDR1 SGHTS and CDR2 YDEGEE. The ends were cut back, 0 bases at V and 0 bases at J, with 13 bases in the middle. The CDR3 DNA reads as TGTGCCAGCAGCTTGGCCAGGCAGGCCTACTCTGGGGCCAACGTCCTGACTTTC. It specifies CASSLARQAYSGANVLTF. Supplemented by reference TRBV5-8 and TRBJ2-6, the full variable domain reads EAGVTQSPTHLIKTRGQQATLRCSPISGHTSVYWYQQALGLGLQFLLWYDEGEERNRGNFPPRFSGRQFPNYSSELNVNALELEDSALYLCASSLARQAYSGANVLTFGAGSRLTVL.

The rearrangement links TRBV7-2 to TRBJ2-7; 12 nucleotides match TRBD2. This CDR3 has 14 amino acids. The V gene's germline CDR1 is SGHTA and CDR2 FQGNSA. Germline trimming cut 2 bases from V and 4 bases from J; bases unmatched to any gene: 0. In nucleotides, the CDR3 is TGTGCCAGCAGCTTACTAGCGGGAGGGTACGAGCAGTACTTC. Protein: CASSLLAGGYEQYF.

The chain links TRBV6-5 to TRBJ1-1; a possible D gene is TRBD1 (5 bases). CDR3 length: 14 amino acids. The V gene lost 6 bases and the J gene lost 3 bases, with 14 bases spanning the gap. Per germline, CDR1 MNHEY and CDR2 SVGAGI. CDR3 amino acids: CASRPTGADTEAFF. In DNA form, the CDR3 reads TGTGCCAGCAGGCCAACAGGTGCGGACACTGAAGCTTTCTTT.

This chain links TRBV28 with TRBJ2-2; TRBD2 matches 7 bases. The V gene end was trimmed by 2 bases and the J gene end by 3 bases; junction bases not matched to a gene: 6. CDR1 and CDR2 (germline): MDHEN, SYDVKM. The CDR3 has 16 amino acids. The CDR3: CASSLPGGSYTGELFF. Here the CDR3 DNA reads TGTGCCAGCAGTTTACCGGGCGGGAGTTACACCGGGGAGCTGTTTTTT. The full variable domain, with the rest looked up from reference TRBV28 and TRBJ2-2, is DVKVTQSSRYLVKRTGEKVFLECVQDMDHENMFWYRQDPGLGLRLIYFSYDVKMKEKGDIPEGYSVSREKKERFSLILESASTNQTSMYLCASSLPGGSYTGELFFGEGSRLTVL.

The J gene is TRBJ2-2, the V gene TRBV7-3; D is ambiguous. This CDR3 contains 12 residues. The germline CDR1 and CDR2 sequences are SGHTA and FQGTGA. V shed 6 bases and J shed 6 bases, with 8 bases lying between them. For the CDR3, the DNA is TGTGCCAGCAGTACGGTATCCGGGGAGCTGTTTTTT. As protein: CASSTVSGELFF.

The J gene is TRBJ2-1, the V gene TRBV19; 13 bases fit TRBD2. Per the germline V gene, CDR1 is LNHDA and CDR2 is SQIVND (reference sequence). The J segment lost 6 bases and the V segment lost 5 bases, leaving 4 bases of the junction unmatched. CDR3 length equals 15 residues. The CDR3: CASSFTSGRANEQFF. For the CDR3, the DNA is TGTGCCAGTAGTTTCACTAGCGGGAGGGCCAATGAGCAGTTCTTC.